The T cell receptor (beta chain) described here comes from a study of OX40 agonist ivuxolimab in advanced cancers. Study as a whole: Treatment of patients was with ivuxolimab, an agonistic anti-OX40 (CD134) antibody. Melanoma, hepatocellular carcinoma, head and neck or renal cell cancer occurred in dose-escalation patients.

Looked up from germline, CDR1 is SGDLS and CDR2 is YYNGEE. The CDR3 is 15 residues long. J lost 5 bases, V lost 3 bases, and 7 bases had no gene match. Study-level results: Nonresponders included some who also had low normalized T-cell clonal expansion.

A remark on this clone: Antigen specificity is unknown.

Profiled with immunoSEQ multiplex PCR; TCRdb holds only in-frame clones, not every one. The repertoire holds some 100,000 clones, with 90% as singletons. Patients had blood sampled at baseline and again on cycle 4 day 1 and cycle 7 day 1. The source material was CD4+ or CD8+ T cells sorted from blood, sampled in a trial of the OX40 agonist ivuxolimab. This sequence was found in an adult with an advanced solid tumor such as melanoma, head and neck, liver or kidney cancer. The rearrangement joins TRBV9 to TRBJ2-2, with TRBD1 matching 7 bases. The CDR3 DNA sequence: TGTGCCAGCAGCGGTGGGACAGCGTGGACCGGGGAGCTGTTTTTT. Translation: CASSGGTAWTGELFF.